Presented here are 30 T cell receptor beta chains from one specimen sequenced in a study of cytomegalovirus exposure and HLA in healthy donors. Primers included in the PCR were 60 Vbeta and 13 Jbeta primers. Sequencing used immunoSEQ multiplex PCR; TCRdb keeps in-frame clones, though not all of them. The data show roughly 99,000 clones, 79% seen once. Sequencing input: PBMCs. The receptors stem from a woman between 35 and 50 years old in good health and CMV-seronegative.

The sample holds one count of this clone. CDR3 protein: CSVDDLGLYNEQFF. CDR3 nucleotide sequence: TGCAGCGTTGATGATCTGGGGCTGTACAATGAGCAGTTCTTC. The chain combines TRBV29-1 with TRBJ2-1; possible D gene TRBD1, 5 bases. The CDR3 is 14 amino acids. CDR1 and CDR2 from the germline V gene are SQVTM and ANQGSEA. V was shortened by 3 bases and J by 4 bases, with 13 bases between the two germline ends.

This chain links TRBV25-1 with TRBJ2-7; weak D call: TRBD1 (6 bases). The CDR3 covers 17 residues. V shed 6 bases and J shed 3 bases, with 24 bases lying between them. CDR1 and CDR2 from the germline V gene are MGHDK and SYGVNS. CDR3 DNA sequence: TGTGCCAGCAGCCCCCGGTACGGTCAGGGGACCAACTACGAGCAGTACTTC. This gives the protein CASSPRYGQGTNYEQYF.

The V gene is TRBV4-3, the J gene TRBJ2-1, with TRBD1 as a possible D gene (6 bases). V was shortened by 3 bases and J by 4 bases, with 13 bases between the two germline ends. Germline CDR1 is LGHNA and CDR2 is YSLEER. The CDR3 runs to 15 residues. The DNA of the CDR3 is TGCGCCAGCAGCCAGGACCTAGGGGGATACAATGAGCAGTTCTTC. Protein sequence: CASSQDLGGYNEQFF.

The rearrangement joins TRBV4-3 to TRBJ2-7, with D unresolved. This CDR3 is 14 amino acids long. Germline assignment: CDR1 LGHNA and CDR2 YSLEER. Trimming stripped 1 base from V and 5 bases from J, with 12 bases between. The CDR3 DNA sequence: TGCGCCAGCAGCCAAGTTTCGGGTTTTAACGAGCAGTACTTC. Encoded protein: CASSQVSGFNEQYF.

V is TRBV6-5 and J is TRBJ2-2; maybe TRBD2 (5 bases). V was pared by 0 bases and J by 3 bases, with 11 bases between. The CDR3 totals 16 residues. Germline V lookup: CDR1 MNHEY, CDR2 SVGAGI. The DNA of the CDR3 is TGTGCCAGCAGTTACTCTCCCAGCGGCGACACCGGGGAGCTGTTTTTT. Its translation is CASSYSPSGDTGELFF.

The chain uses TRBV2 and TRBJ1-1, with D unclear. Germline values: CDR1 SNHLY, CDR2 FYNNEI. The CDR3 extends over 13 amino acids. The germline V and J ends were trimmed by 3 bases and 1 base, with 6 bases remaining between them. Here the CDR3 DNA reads TGTGCCAGCAGTGAGGAGCAGAACACTGAAGCTTTCTTT. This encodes CASSEEQNTEAFF.

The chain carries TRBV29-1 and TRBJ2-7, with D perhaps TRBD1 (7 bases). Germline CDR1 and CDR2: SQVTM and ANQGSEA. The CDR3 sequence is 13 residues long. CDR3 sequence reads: CSHRRDSTYEQYF. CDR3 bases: TGCAGTCATCGGAGGGACAGTACCTACGAGCAGTACTTC.

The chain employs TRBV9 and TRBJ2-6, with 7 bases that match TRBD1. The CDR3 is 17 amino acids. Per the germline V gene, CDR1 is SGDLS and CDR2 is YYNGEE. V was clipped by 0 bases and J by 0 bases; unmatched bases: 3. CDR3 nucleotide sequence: TGTGCCAGCAGCGTAGACAGGGGAAGCTCTGGGGCCAACGTCCTGACTTTC. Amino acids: CASSVDRGSSGANVLTF.

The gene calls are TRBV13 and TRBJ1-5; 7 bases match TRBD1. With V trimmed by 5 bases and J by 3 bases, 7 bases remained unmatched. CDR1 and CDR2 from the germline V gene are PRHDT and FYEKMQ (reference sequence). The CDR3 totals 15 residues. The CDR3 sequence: CASSASGTDNQPQHF. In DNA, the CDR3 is TGTGCCAGCAGCGCATCCGGGACAGACAATCAGCCCCAGCATTTT.

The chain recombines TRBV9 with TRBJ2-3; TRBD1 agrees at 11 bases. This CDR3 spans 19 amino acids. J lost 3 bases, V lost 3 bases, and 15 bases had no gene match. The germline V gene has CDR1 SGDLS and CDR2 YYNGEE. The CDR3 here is CASSAPPRPGQGATDTQYF. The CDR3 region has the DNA TGTGCCAGCAGCGCCCCCCCCAGGCCCGGACAGGGGGCGACAGATACGCAGTATTTT.

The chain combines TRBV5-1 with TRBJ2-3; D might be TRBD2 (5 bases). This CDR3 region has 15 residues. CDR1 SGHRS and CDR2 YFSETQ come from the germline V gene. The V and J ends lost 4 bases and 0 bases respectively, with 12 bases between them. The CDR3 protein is CASSPEGQSTDTQYF. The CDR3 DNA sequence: TGCGCCAGCAGCCCTGAGGGCCAGAGCACAGATACGCAGTATTTT.

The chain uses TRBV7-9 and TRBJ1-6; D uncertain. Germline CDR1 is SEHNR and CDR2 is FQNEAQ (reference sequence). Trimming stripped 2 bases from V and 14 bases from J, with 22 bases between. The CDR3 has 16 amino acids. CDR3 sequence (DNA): TGTGCCAGCAGCTTACCTCTAGACATTAGGTCGGGGACCCTCCACTTT. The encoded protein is CASSLPLDIRSGTLHF. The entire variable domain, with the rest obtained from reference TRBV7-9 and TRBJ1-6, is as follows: DTGVSQNPRHKITKRGQNVTFRCDPISEHNRLYWYRQTLGQGPEFLTYFQNEAQLEKSRLLSDRFSAERPKGSFSTLEIQRTEQGDSAMYLCASSLPLDIRSGTLHFGNGTRLTVT.

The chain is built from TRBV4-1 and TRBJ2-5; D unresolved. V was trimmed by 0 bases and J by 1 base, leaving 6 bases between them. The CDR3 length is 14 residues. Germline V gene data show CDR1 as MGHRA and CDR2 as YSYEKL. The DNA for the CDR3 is TGCGCCAGCAGCCAAGATTTGAGCCAAGAGACCCAGTACTTC. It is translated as CASSQDLSQETQYF.

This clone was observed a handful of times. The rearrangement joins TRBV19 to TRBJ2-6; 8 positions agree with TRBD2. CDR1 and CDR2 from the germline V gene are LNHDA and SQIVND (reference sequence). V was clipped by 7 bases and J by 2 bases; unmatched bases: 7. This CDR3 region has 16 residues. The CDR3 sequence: CASNEGTRAGANVLTF. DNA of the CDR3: TGTGCCAGTAATGAAGGGACTAGGGCTGGGGCCAACGTCCTGACTTTC.

The chain's CDR3 is CASNQLADTGELFF. CDR3 nucleotides: TGTGCCAGCAACCAACTAGCGGATACCGGGGAGCTGTTTTTT. The chain links TRBV6-6 to TRBJ2-2, with 8 bases that match TRBD2. Germline lookup yields CDR1 MNHNY and CDR2 SVGAGI (reference sequence). The CDR3 extends over 14 amino acids. V was clipped by 7 bases and J by 5 bases; unmatched bases: 6.

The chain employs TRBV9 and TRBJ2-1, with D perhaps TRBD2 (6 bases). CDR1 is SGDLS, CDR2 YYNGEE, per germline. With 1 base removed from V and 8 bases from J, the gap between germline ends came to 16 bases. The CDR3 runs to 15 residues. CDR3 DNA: TGTGCCAGCAGCGTATTGGACGGGACTTTGGATGAGCAGTTCTTC. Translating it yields CASSVLDGTLDEQFF. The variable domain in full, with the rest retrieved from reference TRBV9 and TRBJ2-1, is DSGVTQTPKHLITATGQRVTLRCSPRSGDLSVYWYQQSLDQGLQFLIQYYNGEERAKGNILERFSAQQFPDLHSELNLSSLELGDSALYFCASSVLDGTLDEQFFGPGTRLTVL.

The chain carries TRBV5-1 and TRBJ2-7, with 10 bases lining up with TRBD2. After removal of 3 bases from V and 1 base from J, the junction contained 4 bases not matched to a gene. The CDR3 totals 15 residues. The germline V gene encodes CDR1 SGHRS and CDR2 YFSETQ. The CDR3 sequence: CASSSSGGQSYEQYF. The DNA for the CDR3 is TGCGCCAGCAGCTCTAGCGGGGGTCAATCCTACGAGCAGTACTTC.

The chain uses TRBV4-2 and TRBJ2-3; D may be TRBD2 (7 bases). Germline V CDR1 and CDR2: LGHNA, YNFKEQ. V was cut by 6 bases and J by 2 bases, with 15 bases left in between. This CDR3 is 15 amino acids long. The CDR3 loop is CASRVRGGSTDTQYF. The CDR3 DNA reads TGTGCCAGCAGGGTGAGGGGGGGATCCACAGATACGCAGTATTTT.

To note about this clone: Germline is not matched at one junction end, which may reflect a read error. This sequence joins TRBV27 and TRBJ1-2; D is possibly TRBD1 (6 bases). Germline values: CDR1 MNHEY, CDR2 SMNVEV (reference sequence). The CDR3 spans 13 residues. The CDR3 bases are TGTGCCAGCAGCCAACAGGGCAACTATGGCTACCCCTTC. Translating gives CASSQQGNYGYPF.

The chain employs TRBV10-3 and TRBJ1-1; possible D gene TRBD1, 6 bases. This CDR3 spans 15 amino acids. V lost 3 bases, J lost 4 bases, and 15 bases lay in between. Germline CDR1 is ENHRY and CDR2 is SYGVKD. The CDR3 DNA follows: TGTGCCATCAGTGAATCTCAGGGGCTACTCACTGAAGCTTTCTTT. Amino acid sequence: CAISESQGLLTEAFF.

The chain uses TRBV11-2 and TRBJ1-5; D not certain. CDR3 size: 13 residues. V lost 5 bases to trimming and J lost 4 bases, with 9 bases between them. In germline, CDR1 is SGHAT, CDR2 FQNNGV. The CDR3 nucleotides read TGTGCCAGCAGCGCCCGGGGTAATCAGCCCCAGCATTTT. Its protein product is CASSARGNQPQHF.

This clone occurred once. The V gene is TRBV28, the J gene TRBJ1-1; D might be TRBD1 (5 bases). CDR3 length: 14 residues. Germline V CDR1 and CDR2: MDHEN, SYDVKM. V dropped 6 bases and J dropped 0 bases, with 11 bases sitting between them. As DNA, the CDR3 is TGTGCCAGCAGCACGGGGGGGATGAACACTGAAGCTTTCTTT. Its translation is CASSTGGMNTEAFF.

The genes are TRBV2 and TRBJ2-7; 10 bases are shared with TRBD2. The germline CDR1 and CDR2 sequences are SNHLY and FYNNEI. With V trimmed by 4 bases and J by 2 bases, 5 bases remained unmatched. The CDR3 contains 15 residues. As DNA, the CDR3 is TGTGCCAGCAGTGGGAGACTAGCGGGCGCCTACGAGCAGTACTTC. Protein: CASSGRLAGAYEQYF.

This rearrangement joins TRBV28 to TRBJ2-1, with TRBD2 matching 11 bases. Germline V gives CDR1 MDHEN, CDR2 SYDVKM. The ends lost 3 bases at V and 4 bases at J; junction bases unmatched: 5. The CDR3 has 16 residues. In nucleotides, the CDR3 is TGTGCCAGCAGTTTGGTAGCGGGGGGGCATTACAATGAGCAGTTCTTC. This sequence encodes CASSLVAGGHYNEQFF.

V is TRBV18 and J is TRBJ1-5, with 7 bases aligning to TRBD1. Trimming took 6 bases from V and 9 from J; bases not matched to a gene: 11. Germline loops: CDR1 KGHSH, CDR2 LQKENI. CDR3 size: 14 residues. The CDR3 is CASSSRDSSSPQHF. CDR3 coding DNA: TGTGCCAGCTCGAGCCGGGACAGCAGTTCGCCCCAGCATTTT.

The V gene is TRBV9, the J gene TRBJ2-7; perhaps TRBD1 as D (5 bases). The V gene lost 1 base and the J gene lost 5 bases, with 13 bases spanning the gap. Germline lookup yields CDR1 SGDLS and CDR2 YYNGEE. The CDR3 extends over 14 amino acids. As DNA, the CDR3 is TGTGCCAGCAGCGTACAGGGTTCTAGTCACGAGCAGTACTTC. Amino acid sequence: CASSVQGSSHEQYF.

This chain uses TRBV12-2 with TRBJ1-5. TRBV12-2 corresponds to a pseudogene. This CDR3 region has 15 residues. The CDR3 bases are TGTGCAAGTCCCCACTGCCTCCTGGGCAATCAGCCCCAGCATTTT. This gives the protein CASPHCLLGNQPQHF.

DNA for the CDR3: TGTGCCAGCTCCAGGGACAGGGTCCTTTACGAGCAGTACTTC. Its translation: CASSRDRVLYEQYF. This rearrangement joins TRBV6-5 to TRBJ2-7, with TRBD1 matching 9 bases. CDR3 length equals 14 residues. The junction had 9 bases not matched to a gene; V was cut back by 8 bases and J by 4 bases. The germline CDR1 and CDR2 sequences are MNHEY and SVGAGI.

The chain's CDR3 is CASSLQQGFNEKLFF. The DNA for the CDR3 is TGTGCCAGCAGCCTCCAACAGGGGTTTAATGAAAAACTGTTTTTT. V is TRBV7-2 and J is TRBJ1-4, with 7 nucleotides matching TRBD1. The CDR3 has 15 residues. V trimming: 5 bases; J trimming: 4 bases; junction bases outside the gene matches: 7. Germline loops: CDR1 SGHTA, CDR2 FQGNSA.

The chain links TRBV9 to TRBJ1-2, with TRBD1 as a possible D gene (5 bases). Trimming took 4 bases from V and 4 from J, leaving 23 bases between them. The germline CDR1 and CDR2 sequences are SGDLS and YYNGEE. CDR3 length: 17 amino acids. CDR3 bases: TGTGCCAGCAGCCAAGGGGTAGGGTTTGCCATTTCCTATGGCTACACCTTC. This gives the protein CASSQGVGFAISYGYTF.